The 15 T cell receptor beta chains below were found in one sample sequenced in a study of beta chain features in type 1 diabetes. Study results and caveats: The study found moderately but significantly shorter TCRB CDR3s in all four CD4+ subsets of Type 1 diabetes patients.

Their antigens are not known. Every isolated RNA sample was fully reverse transcribed, so sequencing captured expressed TCRB transcripts. Data came from immunoSEQ multiplex PCR; TCRdb stores just in-frame clones and leaves some out. The data contain around 250,000 clones, 20% of them seen just once; the ten biggest clones take up around 0.029%. The sample comprised naive CD4+ T cells from blood. Receptors originate from a woman in her forties with type 1 diabetes.

This clone was recorded a few times. The chain links TRBV30 to TRBJ2-5; D uncertain. CDR3 length: 13 amino acids. CDR1 GTSNPN and CDR2 SVGIG come from the germline V gene (reference sequence). V was pared by 1 base and J by 2 bases, with 8 bases between. The CDR3 sequence: CAWSGLLQETQYF. The CDR3 region has the DNA TGTGCCTGGAGTGGACTCTTGCAAGAGACCCAGTACTTC.

This clone was seen a few times. This chain uses TRBV7-9 with TRBJ1-1; D is ambiguous. Trimming removed 1 base from V and 6 bases from J, with 15 bases in between. The CDR3 consists of 15 residues. CDR1 and CDR2 (germline): SEHNR, FQNEAQ (reference sequence). The CDR3 DNA reads as TGTGCCAGCAGCTTAGGAAAGGGTGGGCGGGCTGAAGCTTTCTTT. It encodes CASSLGKGGRAEAFF. Using reference TRBV7-9 and TRBJ1-1 for the parts outside the CDR3, the full variable domain is DTGVSQNPRHKITKRGQNVTFRCDPISEHNRLYWYRQTLGQGPEFLTYFQNEAQLEKSRLLSDRFSAERPKGSFSTLEIQRTEQGDSAMYLCASSLGKGGRAEAFFGQGTRLTVV.

A few counts support this clone. J is TRBJ2-5 and V is TRBV9; TRBD2 might be the D (5 bases). V was shortened by 0 bases and J by 5 bases, with 14 bases between the two germline ends. Germline lookup yields CDR1 SGDLS and CDR2 YYNGEE. The length of the CDR3 is 15 residues. The DNA of the CDR3 is TGTGCCAGCAGCGTAGATCCCCGGGGTGGGGAGACCCAGTACTTC. Translation: CASSVDPRGGETQYF.

The chain uses TRBV7-9 and TRBJ1-2, with TRBD1 matching 7 bases. V lost 1 base to trimming and J lost 5 bases; unmatched junction nucleotides: 4. This CDR3 spans 14 amino acids. Germline-derived CDR1 and CDR2 are SEHNR and FQNEAQ (reference sequence). For the CDR3, the DNA is TGTGCCAGCAGCTTAGTGGGACAGATTTATGGCTACACCTTC. Protein sequence: CASSLVGQIYGYTF.

CDR3 nucleotide sequence: TGTGCCAGCACCTCTATACAGGGCACGCAAAATACGCAGTATTTT. Encoded protein: CASTSIQGTQNTQYF. This chain joins TRBV6-5 and TRBJ2-3; D perhaps matches TRBD1 (6 bases). Germline loops: CDR1 MNHEY, CDR2 SVGAGI. CDR3 length: 15 amino acids. Trimming removed 7 bases from V and 7 bases from J, with 21 bases in between.

Only a few counts were recorded for this clone. The V and J genes are TRBV6-1 and TRBJ1-1, with D perhaps matching TRBD1 (6 bases). CDR3 size: 14 residues. CDR1 and CDR2 (germline): MNHNS, SASEGT. The germline V and J ends were trimmed by 6 bases and 4 bases, with 15 bases remaining between them. DNA of the CDR3: TGTGCCAGCAGCCTACAGGGTTGGGGCACTGAAGCTTTCTTT. Residues: CASSLQGWGTEAFF.

V usage is TRBV25-1 and J usage is TRBJ1-2; D remains ambiguous. This CDR3 is 13 amino acids long. Trimming shortened V by 4 bases and J by 4 bases, and 10 bases separated the two germline ends. Germline V gives CDR1 MGHDK, CDR2 SYGVNS. CDR3: CASSAVEFYGYTF. The CDR3, as DNA: TGTGCCAGCAGTGCAGTGGAGTTCTATGGCTACACCTTC.

J is TRBJ1-3 and V is TRBV19, with D tentatively TRBD1 (5 bases). The V end lost 3 bases, the J end lost 0 bases, and 6 bases lay between the germline ends. Germline V lookup: CDR1 LNHDA, CDR2 SQIVND (reference sequence). The CDR3 length is 14 residues. CDR3 coding DNA: TGTGCCAGTAGTATGGGGCCCTCTGGAAACACCATATATTTT. Translating gives CASSMGPSGNTIYF.

This clone occurred a few times. The V gene is TRBV6-5, the J gene TRBJ2-7; TRBD2 might be the D (5 bases). The CDR3 spans 13 residues. Germline V lookup: CDR1 MNHEY, CDR2 SVGAGI. The V end lost 5 bases, the J end lost 5 bases, and 13 bases lay between the germline ends. Here the CDR3 reads CASSQTGWDEQYF. In DNA, the CDR3 is TGTGCCAGCAGTCAAACGGGGTGGGACGAGCAGTACTTC.

The rearrangement uses TRBV5-1 and TRBJ2-5; 7 nucleotides align to TRBD1. Germline V CDR1 and CDR2: SGHRS, YFSETQ. The trim removed 4 bases at V and 5 bases at J, leaving 11 bases unmatched. The CDR3 spans 15 residues. The CDR3 DNA reads TGCGCCAGCAGCACCGGGACAGTTCATCAGGAGACCCAGTACTTC. This sequence encodes CASSTGTVHQETQYF.

This clone appeared a few times. The chain couples TRBV9 to TRBJ2-3; D is unclear. The CDR3 spans 13 residues. V was pared by 0 bases and J by 5 bases, with 7 bases between. Per the germline V gene, CDR1 is SGDLS and CDR2 is YYNGEE. The CDR3 DNA sequence: TGTGCCAGCAGCGTAGCGGTCGGAGATACGCAGTATTTT. Protein product: CASSVAVGDTQYF.

This clone was found a few times. The chain has TRBV9 and TRBJ2-7; 9 nucleotides agree with TRBD2. Germline values: CDR1 SGDLS, CDR2 YYNGEE. The CDR3 length is 16 residues. V lost 0 bases and J lost 0; bases outside the gene matches: 4. This CDR3 is CASSVASGEPSYEQYF. The CDR3, as DNA: TGTGCCAGCAGCGTAGCTAGCGGGGAACCCTCCTACGAGCAGTACTTC. Looking up the rest from reference TRBV9 and TRBJ2-7 gives the full variable domain: DSGVTQTPKHLITATGQRVTLRCSPRSGDLSVYWYQQSLDQGLQFLIQYYNGEERAKGNILERFSAQQFPDLHSELNLSSLELGDSALYFCASSVASGEPSYEQYFGPGTRLTVT.

This clone was detected a few times. The J gene is TRBJ1-2, the V gene TRBV30, with 8 positions matching TRBD1. The CDR3 length is 14 residues. J gave up 4 bases and V 3 bases, and 7 bases lay outside the gene matches. Germline CDR1 is GTSNPN and CDR2 is SVGIG (reference sequence). CDR3 region: CAWSPYGQGYGYTF. DNA for the CDR3: TGTGCCTGGAGCCCCTACGGACAGGGCTATGGCTACACCTTC.

In its sample, this clone was seen a few times. The V gene is TRBV5-1, the J gene TRBJ2-3; D possibly corresponds to TRBD2 (5 bases). Germline-derived CDR1 and CDR2 are SGHRS and YFSETQ. The CDR3 has 14 amino acids. V was pared by 3 bases and J by 6 bases, with 14 bases between. The CDR3 nucleotides read TGCGCCAGCAGCTCAGGACTGTTCTTGGATACGCAGTATTTT. The encoded protein is CASSSGLFLDTQYF.

The V and J genes are TRBV7-2 and TRBJ1-2, with 9 bases fitting TRBD1. The CDR3 length is 17 residues. The V gene end was trimmed by 5 bases and the J gene end by 0 bases; junction bases not matched to a gene: 10. Germline V gene lookup returns CDR1 SGHTA and CDR2 FQGNSA. CDR3 sequence (DNA): TGTGCCAGCAGCCCCGGACAGGGGACGTTAGCTAACTATGGCTACACCTTC. Translation gives CASSPGQGTLANYGYTF. Full variable domain (remainder filled in from reference TRBV7-2 and TRBJ1-2): GAGVSQSPSNKVTEKGKDVELRCDPISGHTALYWYRQSLGQGLEFLIYFQGNSAPDKSGLPSDRFSAERTGGSVSTLTIQRTQQEDSAVYLCASSPGQGTLANYGYTFGSGTRLTVV.